These T cell receptor beta chains were read from a single sample in a study of blood T cells in healthy people across ages. One entry per CDR3 protein results from TCRdb running MiXCR on the 5' RACE reads. Found here are 1.6 million or so distinct CDR3 sequences, roughly 32% of them singletons; the top ten hold approximately 11%. Sequenced sample: blood. The source is a woman aged 30 to 39 in good health. Each CDR3 is given with its conserved first and last residue. Each record gives: clone size, J gene, V gene, D gene, CDR3 DNA, CDR3 protein. D genes are given only for firm matches. The listing skips clone size in some rows; elsewhere it reads once, few, many or a size class.

.,TRBJ1-1,TRBV11-3,.,TGTGCCAGCAGCTTAGATAGGGGTTCAACGGGAACCAGGGTGGCTGAAGCTTTCTTT,CASSLDRGSTGTRVAEAFF
.,TRBJ1-2,TRBV6-6,.,TGTGCCAGCAGTTCCGGGAAGGGAGGCTACACCTTC,CASSSGKGGYTF
many,TRBJ2-3,TRBV12-3/TRBV12-4,TRBD2,TGTGCCAGCAGTTCCATGACTAGCGGGAGGACGAATACGCAGTATTTT,CASSSMTSGRTNTQYF
few,TRBJ1-2,TRBV21-1,.,TGTGCCAGCAGCAGGAACAGGGACTATGGCTACACCTTC,CASSRNRDYGYTF
.,TRBJ1-2,TRBV20-1,.,TGCAGTGCTAGAGCGGGGGTTACTAACTATGGCTACACCTTC,CSARAGVTNYGYTF
.,TRBJ2-1,TRBV28,TRBD2,TGTGCCAGCAGTTTCCAGCGGGGTAGTGGTGAGCAGTTCTTC,CASSFQRGSGEQFF
few,TRBJ2-7,TRBV12-3/TRBV12-4,TRBD1,TGTGCCAGCAGTTTAGTGACAGGGGGCGGCGAGCAGTACTTC,CASSLVTGGGEQYF
few,TRBJ2-5,TRBV3-1,.,TGTGCCAGCAGCCCCCTCCGAGGGCCCCAAGAGACCCAGTACTTC,CASSPLRGPQETQYF
few,TRBJ1-4,TRBV4-1,.,TGCGCCAGCAGCCAAGATCTGGGGGGGGGTGAAAAACTGTTTTTT,CASSQDLGGGEKLFF
.,TRBJ2-2,TRBV5-6,TRBD2,TGTGCCAGCAGTGAAGCTGCGAAGCGGGGGGGCACCGGGGAGCTGTTTTTT,CASSEAAKRGGTGELFF
few,TRBJ2-7,TRBV20-1,TRBD2,TGCAGTGCCCCCGGGACTAGCGGGACCAACTCCTACGAGCAGTACTTC,CSAPGTSGTNSYEQYF
few,TRBJ2-3,TRBV7-2,.,TGTGCCAGCAGCTCCCGGGCCCTGGGCCCAGATACGCAGTATTTT,CASSSRALGPDTQYF
many,TRBJ2-7,TRBV10-3,.,TGTGCCATCAGTGAGTCCAGCTACGAGCAGTACTTC,CAISESSYEQYF
few,TRBJ2-5,TRBV12-3/TRBV12-4,.,TGTGCCAGCAGTTTCCGGGACGACCAAGAGACCCAGTACTTC,CASSFRDDQETQYF
.,TRBJ1-2,TRBV20-1,.,TGCAGTGCTGCAACAAGGAACTATGGCTACACCTTC,CSAATRNYGYTF
.,TRBJ2-2,TRBV12-3/TRBV12-4,.,TGTGCCAGCAGTTTTGCCCTGTACACCGGGGAGCTGTTTTTT,CASSFALYTGELFF